Presented here are 17 T cell receptor beta chains from one specimen sequenced in a study of blood T cell repertoires in COVID-19. Libraries were prepared by immunoSEQ multiplex PCR; TCRdb keeps only in-frame clonotypes and omits some of them. The sample holds under 55,000 clones; about nine tenths are singletons and the top ten take roughly an eighth. Input material: peripheral blood. These TCRs come from a human donor in a cohort sampled during active COVID-19.

The chain employs TRBV27 and TRBJ2-5; D is unclear. Looked up from germline, CDR1 is MNHEY and CDR2 is SMNVEV (reference sequence). Trimming removed 6 bases at V and 3 bases at J, with 11 bases between. The CDR3 contains 13 residues. The CDR3 DNA reads as TGTGCCAGCAGGTTTCATACTGAAGAGACCCAGTACTTC. It yields the protein CASRFHTEETQYF.

The chain couples TRBV10-3 to TRBJ1-5; D uncertain. CDR1 and CDR2 (germline): ENHRY, SYGVKD. V dropped 5 bases and J dropped 2 bases, with 10 bases sitting between them. The CDR3 loop spans 14 amino acids. In DNA form, the CDR3 reads TGTGCCATCAGTCGAGAGGGTGGCAATCAGCCCCAGCATTTT. It specifies CAISREGGNQPQHF.

The chain links TRBV7-8 to TRBJ1-5; D might be TRBD1 (5 bases). V was cut by 5 bases and J by 8 bases, with 19 bases left in between. This CDR3 region has 15 residues. The germline V gene encodes CDR1 SGHVS and CDR2 FQNEAQ. CDR3 coding DNA: TGTGCCAGCAGCCTAGGGACGGGCCTCGGGGAGCCCCAGCATTTT. This gives the protein CASSLGTGLGEPQHF.

V is TRBV10-1 and J is TRBJ2-3; 9 bases are a match to TRBD2. This CDR3 is 18 amino acids long. Germline CDR1 and CDR2: WNHNN and SYGVQD (reference sequence). J gave up 1 base and V 4 bases, and 12 bases lay outside the gene matches. CDR3 region: CASSVDVRGGPGTDTQYF. CDR3 coding DNA: TGCGCCAGCAGTGTTGATGTGCGGGGGGGCCCGGGCACAGATACGCAGTATTTT.

The genes are TRBV27 and TRBJ2-6, with D maybe TRBD1 (5 bases). The CDR3 has 15 amino acids. The germline V gene encodes CDR1 MNHEY and CDR2 SMNVEV (reference sequence). Trimming took 3 bases from V and 4 from J, leaving 10 bases between them. The CDR3 loop reads CASSFMGRGANVLTF. As DNA, the CDR3 is TGTGCCAGCAGTTTTATGGGGCGGGGGGCCAACGTCCTGACTTTC.

The gene calls are TRBV6-5 and TRBJ2-4; D might be TRBD1 (6 bases). Germline values: CDR1 MNHEY, CDR2 SVGAGI. The CDR3 consists of 13 residues. Trimming cost V 6 bases and J 12 bases, with 18 bases left between them. This CDR3 reads CASSQTRQAAQYF. CDR3 DNA: TGTGCCAGCAGCCAAACAAGACAGGCGGCTCAGTACTTC.

This clone was observed a handful of times. One end of the junction fails to match germline, which may point to a read error. V and J are TRBV14 and TRBJ2-7; tentatively, D is TRBD1 (5 bases). This CDR3 contains 13 residues. Germline V gene data show CDR1 as SGHDN and CDR2 as FVKESK. CDR3: CASSQEGATHPQF. The CDR3 DNA reads as TGTGCCAGCAGCCAAGAAGGGGCAACCCACCCCCAGTTC.

This rearrangement joins TRBV6-5 to TRBJ2-4, with 11 bases lining up with TRBD2. There are 15 residues in the CDR3. The germline gives CDR1 MNHEY, CDR2 SVGAGI. After removal of 5 bases from V and 7 bases from J, the junction contained 7 bases not matched to a gene. The CDR3 bases are TGTGCCAGCAGTCCTATTAGCGGGGGGGATAACATTCAGTACTTC. Amino acid sequence: CASSPISGGDNIQYF.

J is TRBJ2-1 and V is TRBV28; 11 bases align to TRBD1. With 5 bases clipped from V and 7 bases from J, the junction kept 10 bases outside the gene matches. CDR1 and CDR2 from the germline V gene are MDHEN and SYDVKM. CDR3 length: 16 amino acids. CDR3 loop: CASSPSGTGGWNEQFF. The CDR3 DNA reads TGTGCCAGCAGTCCTTCCGGGACAGGGGGATGGAATGAGCAGTTCTTC.

The chain uses TRBV5-1 and TRBJ1-3; 12 nucleotides align to TRBD1. Trimming cost V 3 bases and J 3 bases; bases outside gene matches: 10. The CDR3 has 18 residues. Germline CDR1 reads SGHRS; CDR2 reads YFSETQ. CDR3 amino acids: CASSWTVGQGANGNTIYF. The CDR3 DNA sequence: TGCGCCAGCAGCTGGACGGTGGGACAGGGGGCTAATGGAAACACCATATATTTT.

The chain employs TRBV29-1 and TRBJ1-2; D ambiguous. CDR1 is SQVTM and CDR2 is ANQGSEA in the germline V gene. The CDR3 has 12 amino acids. V lost 0 bases and J lost 6, with 8 bases in between. The CDR3 loop reads CSVEEVIDGYTF. CDR3 nucleotide sequence: TGCAGCGTTGAAGAAGTGATAGATGGCTACACCTTC.

The gene calls are TRBV7-9 and TRBJ2-7, with D possibly matching TRBD1 (6 bases). Germline CDR1 SEHNR, CDR2 FQNEAQ (reference sequence). The CDR3 consists of 13 residues. V lost 3 bases to trimming and J lost 6 bases, with 12 bases between them. The CDR3 reads CASSLTGRSEQYF. In DNA, the CDR3 is TGTGCCAGCAGCTTGACAGGTAGAAGCGAGCAGTACTTC.

The J gene is TRBJ2-4, the V gene TRBV29-1; 8 positions agree with TRBD2. After removal of 4 bases from V and 6 bases from J, the junction contained 8 bases not matched to a gene. There are 14 residues in the CDR3. Germline CDR1 and CDR2: SQVTM and ANQGSEA. DNA of the CDR3: TGCAGCGTTGCGGGAAGGCTAGCGGGAAACATTCAGTACTTC. Residues: CSVAGRLAGNIQYF.

V and J are TRBV6-5 and TRBJ1-1; TRBD1 matches at 10 bases. After removal of 5 bases from V and 2 bases from J, the junction contained 5 bases not matched to a gene. Germline CDR1 MNHEY, CDR2 SVGAGI. This CDR3 comprises 15 residues. The CDR3 protein is CASSPRDRGNTEAFF. In DNA, the CDR3 is TGTGCCAGCAGTCCGCGGGACAGGGGTAACACTGAAGCTTTCTTT.

With respect to this clone: One end of the junction is discordant with germline, which a read error may explain. The chain uses TRBV7-7 and TRBJ2-1, with 8 bases aligning to TRBD2. CDR1 and CDR2 from the germline V gene are SSHAT and FNYEAQ (reference sequence). This CDR3 is 15 amino acids long. CDR3 nucleotides: TGTGCTAGCACCCACGGGGGGGGGCCTTACAATGAGCAGTTCTTC. It specifies CASTHGGGPYNEQFF.

The chain recombines TRBV4-1 with TRBJ1-5; perhaps TRBD1 as D (6 bases). Per the germline V gene, CDR1 is MGHRA and CDR2 is YSYEKL. Trimming pared 2 bases from V and 1 base from J, leaving 12 bases between. This CDR3 comprises 16 residues. This CDR3 is CASSQNFRGSNQPQHF. The CDR3, as DNA: TGCGCCAGCAGCCAAAATTTTAGGGGGAGCAATCAGCCCCAGCATTTT.

The J gene is TRBJ1-6, the V gene TRBV12-3 or TRBV12-4; D might be TRBD1 (5 bases). Between the trimmed V and J ends, which lost 3 bases and 9 bases, there was a span of 9 bases. The CDR3 covers 13 residues. CDR3 loop: CASSLGTGSPLHF. The CDR3 DNA sequence: TGTGCCAGCAGTTTGGGGACTGGTTCACCCCTCCACTTT.